The following is a T cell receptor (beta chain) sequence with its context. The data are from a study of cytomegalovirus exposure and HLA in healthy donors. PCR amplification relied on 60 Vbeta primers (plus 13 Jbeta primers). TCRdb's copy holds only in-frame clones and misses some; the assay was immunoSEQ multiplex PCR. This table holds about 120,000 clones, around 77% found once. The CDR3 is made up of 16 amino acids. The origin of this receptor is a man between 18 and 35 years old in good health and CMV-seropositive. The V call is TRBV21-1, the J call TRBJ1-5. TRBV21-1 represents a pseudogene. The sample consisted of PBMCs. CDR3 region: CASSKVGVDGNQPQHF. In DNA form, the CDR3 reads TGTGCCAGCAGCAAAGTTGGAGTTGACGGCAATCAGCCCCAGCATTTT.